The 8 T cell receptor beta chains reported below all come from one sample, sequenced in a study of neurological immune-mediated disorders (dated by TCRdb to about 2019). The library was produced with 5' RACE. This sample was sequenced with an Illumina HiSeq 2500. In-frame beta chains were kept once TCRdb had trimmed the public reads at Q25 with fastp and called clones with MiXCR. Each entry is one CDR3 protein sequence, shown with its most common DNA and genes. The table for this sample lists over 55,000 distinct CDR3 sequences; roughly 2.5% of them were counted only once. The ten largest account for approximately 3% of the sample. Sequencing was done on a sample of PBMCs. These receptors came from a man aged 50 or older with multiple sclerosis.

This clonotype showed up many times. The chain carries TRBV7-6 and TRBJ2-2; D is possibly TRBD1 (7 bases). This CDR3 region has 14 residues. V was trimmed by 6 bases and J by 4 bases, leaving 12 bases between them. CDR1 is SGHVS and CDR2 is FNYEAQ in the germline V gene. Written as DNA, the CDR3 is TGTGCCAGCAGGTCCCAGGGGGGCACCGGGGAGCTGTTTTTT. This sequence encodes CASRSQGGTGELFF.

This clonotype came up a few times. The chain has TRBV7-6 and TRBJ2-7, with 7 bases fitting TRBD1. With 3 bases clipped from V and 6 bases from J, the junction kept 5 bases outside the gene matches. Germline V lookup: CDR1 SGHVS, CDR2 FNYEAQ. The CDR3 loop spans 13 amino acids. The CDR3 nucleotides read TGTGCCAGCAGCTTGGGGACAGTTGGCGAGCAGTACTTC. Translating gives CASSLGTVGEQYF.

In this sample, this clonotype turned up many times. This chain links TRBV5-6 with TRBJ1-2; 8 nucleotides align to TRBD1. Trimming cost V 4 bases and J 0 bases; bases outside gene matches: 8. This CDR3 contains 16 residues. Germline V gives CDR1 SGHDT, CDR2 YYEEEE. The CDR3 reads CASSRGQGTTNYGYTF. The CDR3 region has the DNA TGTGCCAGCAGCAGAGGACAGGGAACTACTAACTATGGCTACACCTTC.

This clonotype was detected many times. This chain joins TRBV7-2 and TRBJ2-2; TRBD2 might be the D (6 bases). With 6 bases removed from V and 6 bases from J, the gap between germline ends came to 11 bases. The CDR3 loop spans 13 amino acids. Germline V gene lookup returns CDR1 SGHTA and CDR2 FQGNSA. The CDR3 coding sequence is TGTGCCAGCAGACTGGAGCGGGCCGGGGAGCTGTTTTTT. Protein: CASRLERAGELFF.

In this sample, this clonotype turned up many times. This chain connects TRBV4-3 to TRBJ1-4, with TRBD1 matching 7 bases. The germline V gene encodes CDR1 LGHNA and CDR2 YSLEER. V lost 4 bases to trimming and J lost 7 bases; unmatched junction nucleotides: 12. CDR3 length: 16 amino acids. CDR3 residues: CASSRRAQGEGEKLFF. DNA for the CDR3: TGCGCCAGCAGCCGCAGGGCCCAGGGGGAAGGTGAAAAACTGTTTTTT.

This clonotype has just a few counts. Just one base apart from a much larger clone, this may be a read error. V usage is TRBV29-1 and J usage is TRBJ2-2; D possibly matches TRBD1 or TRBD2 (5 bases each). This CDR3 has 10 residues. In germline, CDR1 is SQVTM, CDR2 ANQGSEA. The CDR3 bases are TGCAGCGTTGCCAACGGGGCGCTGTTTTTT. This translates into CSVANGALFF.

Regarding this clonotype: A much larger clone lies a single base off, so this may be a read error. The chain uses TRBV27 and TRBJ1-6; D remains unclear. This CDR3 contains 12 residues. The germline gives CDR1 MNHEY, CDR2 SMNVEV (reference sequence). The CDR3 coding sequence is TGTGCCAGCAGTTTAAAGGGCTCACCCCTCAACTTT. Amino acids: CASSLKGSPLNF.

This clonotype was picked up many times. The chain employs TRBV6-5 and TRBJ2-1, with D maybe TRBD2 (6 bases). This CDR3 is 13 amino acids long. V was clipped by 7 bases and J by 4 bases, with 11 bases between them. The germline V gene has CDR1 MNHEY and CDR2 SVGAGI. DNA of the CDR3: TGTGCCAGCAATCGGGGGAAGTACAATGAGCAGTTCTTC. Translated: CASNRGKYNEQFF.